This T cell receptor beta chain was sequenced for a study of regulatory T cells in long-lasting Graves disease. Stated time point: newly diagnosed GD, antithyroid drugs for less than 3 months. PBMCs provided the RNA from which the TCR library was made. This clonotype was seen at least ten times. Arm-PCR with iRepertoire HTBI primers amplified the CDR3 regions for these TCR beta libraries. MiXCR was run by TCRdb on the multiplex PCR reads, yielding one entry per CDR3 protein. The data contain about 540,000 distinct CDR3 sequences, about 13% of them seen just once; the ten biggest clones take up under 10%. In addition, the sample was reused for a study of T cells in Graves' hyperthyroidism and ophthalmopathy.

This TCR came from a man aged 25 to 40 with Graves disease. The specimen was peripheral blood mononuclear cells (PBMCs), collected at new diagnosis, from a patient treated with antithyroid drugs.

CDR3 amino acids: CASRSSGRNYNEQFF. The CDR3 bases are TGTGCCAGCAGGTCAAGCGGGAGAAACTACAATGAGCAGTTCTTC. The chain links TRBV6-1 to TRBJ2-1; TRBD2 aligns across 8 bases. The CDR3 loop spans 15 amino acids. V lost 6 bases to trimming and J lost 3 bases; unmatched junction nucleotides: 7. Germline CDR1 reads MNHNS; CDR2 reads SASEGT.